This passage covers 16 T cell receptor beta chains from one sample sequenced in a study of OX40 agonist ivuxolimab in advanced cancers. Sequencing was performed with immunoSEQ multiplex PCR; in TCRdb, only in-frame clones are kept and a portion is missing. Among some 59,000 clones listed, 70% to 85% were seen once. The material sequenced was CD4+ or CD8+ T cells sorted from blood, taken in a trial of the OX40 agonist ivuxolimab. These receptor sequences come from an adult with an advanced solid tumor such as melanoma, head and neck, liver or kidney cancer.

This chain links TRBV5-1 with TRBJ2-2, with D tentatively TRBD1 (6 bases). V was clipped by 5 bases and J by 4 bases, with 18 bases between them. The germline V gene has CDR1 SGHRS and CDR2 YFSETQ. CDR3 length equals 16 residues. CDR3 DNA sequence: TGCGCCAGCAGTCGCGCACAGGGCGCGAGCACCGGGGAGCTGTTTTTT. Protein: CASSRAQGASTGELFF.

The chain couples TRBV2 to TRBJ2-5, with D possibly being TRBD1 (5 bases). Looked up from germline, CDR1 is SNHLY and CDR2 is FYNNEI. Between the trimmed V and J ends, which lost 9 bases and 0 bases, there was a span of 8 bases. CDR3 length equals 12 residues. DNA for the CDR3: TGTGCCAGGGACATCAACCAAGAGACCCAGTACTTC. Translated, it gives CARDINQETQYF.

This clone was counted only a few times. The CDR3 loop is CASTRDRGDYGYTF. CDR3 nucleotide sequence: TGTGCCAGCACCCGGGACAGGGGGGACTATGGCTACACCTTC. The V gene is TRBV6-4, the J gene TRBJ1-2, with 11 bases identical to TRBD1. J was trimmed by 3 bases and V by 7 bases; bases with no gene match: 4. CDR1 and CDR2 from the germline V gene are MRHNA and SNTAGT. The CDR3 extends over 14 amino acids.

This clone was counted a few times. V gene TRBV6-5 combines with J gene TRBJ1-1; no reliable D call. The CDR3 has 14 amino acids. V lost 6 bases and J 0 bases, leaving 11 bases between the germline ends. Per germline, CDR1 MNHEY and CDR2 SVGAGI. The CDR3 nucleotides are TGTGCCAGCAGGGAAACGGATTTGAACACTGAAGCTTTCTTT. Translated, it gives CASRETDLNTEAFF.

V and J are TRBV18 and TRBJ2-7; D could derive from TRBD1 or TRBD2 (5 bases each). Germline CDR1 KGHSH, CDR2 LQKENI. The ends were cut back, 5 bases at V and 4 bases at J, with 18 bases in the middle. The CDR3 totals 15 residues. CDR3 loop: CASSEGPTRRYEQYF. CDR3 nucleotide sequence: TGTGCCAGCTCAGAGGGACCTACCCGACGGTACGAGCAGTACTTC.

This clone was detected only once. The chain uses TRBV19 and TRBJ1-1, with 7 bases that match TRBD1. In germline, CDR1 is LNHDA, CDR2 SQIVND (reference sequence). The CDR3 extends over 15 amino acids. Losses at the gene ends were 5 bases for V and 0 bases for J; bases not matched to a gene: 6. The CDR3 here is CASSPRQGLNTEAFF. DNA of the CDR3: TGTGCCAGTAGTCCTAGACAGGGCCTGAACACTGAAGCTTTCTTT.

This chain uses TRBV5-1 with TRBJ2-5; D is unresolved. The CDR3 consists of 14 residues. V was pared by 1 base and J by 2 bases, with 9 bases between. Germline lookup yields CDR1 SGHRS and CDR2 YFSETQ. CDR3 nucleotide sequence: TGCGCCAGCAGCTTGATTGGCAGTCAAGAGACCCAGTACTTC. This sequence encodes CASSLIGSQETQYF.

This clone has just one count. CDR3 loop: CASSPEGSPLHF. The DNA of the CDR3 is TGTGCCAGCTCACCAGAGGGTTCACCCCTCCACTTT. The chain carries TRBV18 and TRBJ1-6; no definite D call. The germline V gene has CDR1 KGHSH and CDR2 LQKENI. The ends were cut back, 2 bases at V and 9 bases at J, with 5 bases in the middle. CDR3 length equals 12 residues. The variable domain in full, completed from reference TRBV18 and TRBJ1-6, reads NAGVMQNPRHLVRRRGQEARLRCSPMKGHSHVYWYRQLPEEGLKFMVYLQKENIIDESGMPKERFSAEFPKEGPSILRIQQVVRGDSAAYFCASSPEGSPLHFGNGTRLTVT.

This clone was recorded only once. CDR3 region: CASSQAGTDTQYF. The CDR3 nucleotides are TGCGCCAGCAGTCAAGCGGGGACGGATACGCAGTATTTT. The rearrangement uses TRBV23-1 and TRBJ2-3, with D possibly matching TRBD2 (6 bases). TRBV23-1 is reported as an ORF; its role is uncertain. This CDR3 comprises 13 residues. V lost 2 bases and J 6 bases, leaving 9 bases between the germline ends.

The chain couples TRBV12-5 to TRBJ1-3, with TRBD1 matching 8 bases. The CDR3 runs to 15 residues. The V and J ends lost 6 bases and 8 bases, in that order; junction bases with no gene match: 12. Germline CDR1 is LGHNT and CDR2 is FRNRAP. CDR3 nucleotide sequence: TGTGCTAGTGGCGCGCCGGACAGGGCTTCGCACACCATATATTTT. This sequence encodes CASGAPDRASHTIYF.

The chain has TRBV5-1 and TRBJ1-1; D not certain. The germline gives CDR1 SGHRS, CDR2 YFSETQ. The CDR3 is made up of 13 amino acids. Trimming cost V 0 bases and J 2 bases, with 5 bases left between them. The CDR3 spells CASSLDVNTEAFF. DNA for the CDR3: TGCGCCAGCAGCTTGGACGTTAACACTGAAGCTTTCTTT. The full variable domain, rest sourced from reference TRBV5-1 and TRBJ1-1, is KAGVTQTPRYLIKTRGQQVTLSCSPISGHRSVSWYQQTPGQGLQFLFEYFSETQRNKGNFPGRFSGRQFSNSRSEMNVSTLELGDSALYLCASSLDVNTEAFFGQGTRLTVV.

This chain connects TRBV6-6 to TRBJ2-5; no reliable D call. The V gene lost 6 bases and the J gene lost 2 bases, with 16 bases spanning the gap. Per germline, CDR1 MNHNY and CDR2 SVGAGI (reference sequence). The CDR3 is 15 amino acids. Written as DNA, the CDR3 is TGTGCCAGCAGCGTCACGGTGGGATTTCAAGAGACCCAGTACTTC. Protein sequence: CASSVTVGFQETQYF.

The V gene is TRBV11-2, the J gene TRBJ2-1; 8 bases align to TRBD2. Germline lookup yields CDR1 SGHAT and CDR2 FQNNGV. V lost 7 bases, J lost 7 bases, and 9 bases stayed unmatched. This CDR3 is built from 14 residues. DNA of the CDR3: TGTGCCAGCACCCGAGGGGGACTAGAGAATGAGCAGTTCTTC. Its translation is CASTRGGLENEQFF.

CDR3 DNA: TGTGCCAGCTCACCTCGACAGGGGAATAATTCACCCCTCCACTTT. The encoded protein is CASSPRQGNNSPLHF. This chain uses TRBV18 with TRBJ1-6, with TRBD1 identical over 8 bases. V was clipped by 3 bases and J by 5 bases; unmatched bases: 3. Germline CDR1 is KGHSH and CDR2 is LQKENI. The CDR3 extends over 15 amino acids.

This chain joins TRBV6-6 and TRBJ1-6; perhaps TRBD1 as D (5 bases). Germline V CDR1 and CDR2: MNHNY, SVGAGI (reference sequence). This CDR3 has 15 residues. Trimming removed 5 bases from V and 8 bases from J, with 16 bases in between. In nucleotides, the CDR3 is TGTGCCAGCAGTACAAGCAGGGCCGGGGATTCACCCCTCCACTTT. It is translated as CASSTSRAGDSPLHF.

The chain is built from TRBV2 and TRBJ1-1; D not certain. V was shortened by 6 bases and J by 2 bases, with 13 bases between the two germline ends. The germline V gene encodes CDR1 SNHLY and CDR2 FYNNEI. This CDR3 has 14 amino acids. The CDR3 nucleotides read TGTGCCAGCAGGTCGGACGGATTAAACACTGAAGCTTTCTTT. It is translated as CASRSDGLNTEAFF.